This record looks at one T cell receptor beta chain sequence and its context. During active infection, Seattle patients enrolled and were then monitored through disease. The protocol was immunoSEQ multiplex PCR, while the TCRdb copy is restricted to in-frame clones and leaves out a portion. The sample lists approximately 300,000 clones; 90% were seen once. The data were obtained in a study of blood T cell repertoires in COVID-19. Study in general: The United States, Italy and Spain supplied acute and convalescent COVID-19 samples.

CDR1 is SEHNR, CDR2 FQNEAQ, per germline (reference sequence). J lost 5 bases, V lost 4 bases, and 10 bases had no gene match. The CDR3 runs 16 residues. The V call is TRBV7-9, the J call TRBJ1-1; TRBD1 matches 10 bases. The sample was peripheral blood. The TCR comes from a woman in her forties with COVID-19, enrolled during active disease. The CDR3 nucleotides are TGTGCCAGCAGCTCTCTCCTGGACAGGGGGAAAACTGAAGCTTTCTTT. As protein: CASSSLLDRGKTEAFF.